This T cell receptor (beta chain) appears in the sequencing data of a study of T-cell memory formation after mild COVID-19 (dated by TCRdb to 2020 to 2022). About the study as a whole: TCR sequence clusters from the two donors were largely donor specific. Longitudinal TCRalpha and TCRbeta repertoire sequencing tracked T-cell clones expanding and contracting after mild COVID-19 in a couple of donors. The cohort was made up of two young adult volunteers, one female and one male, who were previously healthy. What the authors observed across the whole study: The detection of some responding clones in pre-infection memory suggests that pre-existing cross-reactive memory T cells joined the SARS-CoV-2 response. Contracting CD4+ clones turned up mainly in the CM and EM memory subsets, whereas EMRA was where CD8+ clones were enriched. Clones that contracted from day 15 to 85 showed balanced CD4/CD8 phenotypes, whereas a second wave of clones that expanded from day 15 to 37 leaned towards CD4+. The study included only two mild cases, and larger cohorts that include severe cases with pre-infection samples were judged to be necessary. SARS-CoV-2 specificity was not confirmed for the second-wave clones peaking on day 37.

Of note for this clonotype: Its antigen specificity is not known. Base qualities are not at hand, and no much larger clone is one base apart.

Ficoll-Paque density gradient centrifugation was the method used to isolate PBMCs. Sequencing was carried out with an Illumina NovaSeq 6000. cDNA libraries for TCRalpha and TCRbeta were prepared by 5'RACE using constant-segment primers, with sample barcodes and unique molecular identifiers added. Trizol reagent was used to extract RNA from every sample. Amplification of the libraries took two PCR steps, and the second step added a second sample barcode plus Illumina TruSeq adapters. Libraries were sequenced on an Illumina NovaSeq with 2 x 150 bp paired-end reads. The paper's processing steps were these. With migec v1.2.7, reads were demultiplexed and then collapsed into UMI-guided consensus sequences. Using mixcr v2.1.11, UMI consensuses were aligned to TRA and TRB V and J templates and then assembled into clonotypes. Clonotypes were classified as expanded or contracted when called significant by both edgeR and NoisET, with noise models trained on biological replicates. edgeR calls used a false discovery rate-adjusted p below 0.01 and a log2 fold-change threshold of 1. As an exploratory analysis of dynamics, max-normalized trajectories of the 1000 most abundant clonotypes were examined with PCA combined with hierarchical clustering. Separately sequenced CD4+ and CD8+ repertoires were used to assign a CD4 or CD8 phenotype to each responding clone. TCRdb applied fastp at Q25 and MiXCR to the public reads, then kept only in-frame beta chains. Here each entry gathers all rows of one CDR3 protein and keeps the most common genes and DNA. TCRdb, rather than the study authors, made the V and J calls. Present in this sample are 170,000 or so distinct CDR3 sequences, about 21% of which were seen just once. The ten largest clones take up roughly 23% of the sample.

The CDR3 covers 16 residues, taking in both the cysteine and the phenylalanine. The kept DNA is CDR3 alone, 48 bases in frame from the first base. From V the trimming removes 2 bases and from J it removes 3 bases, while the gene matches leave 7 bases of the junction unaccounted for. CDR1 and CDR2, per the germline V gene, are SGHTA and FQGTGA. The sequence links TRBV7-3 to TRBJ2-1, and TRBD2 aligns with 7 junction nucleotides. Source material: PBMCs or a T cell subset sorted from them (not recorded which). The sequence was collected from an adult woman who had mild COVID-19 (a few samples of this study predate the infection). The sample titles of this study are shuffled in the database, so cell type and time point are left out; the donor was told from shared clones. In nucleotides, the sequence is TGTGCCAGCAGCTTATCAGGCAGGGACTACTACAATGAGCAGTTCTTC. This is translated as CASSLSGRDYYNEQFF. Reference TRBV7-3 and TRBJ2-1 proteins supply the regions before and after the CDR3; the full variable domain is: GAGVSQTPSNKVTEKGKYVELRCDPISGHTALYWYRQSLGQGPEFLIYFQGTGAADDSGLPNDRFFAVRPEGSVSTLKIQRTERGDSAVYLCASSLSGRDYYNEQFFGPGTRLTVL.